These 31 T cell receptor beta chains were sequenced from one sample in a study of T cell responses to AZD1222 COVID-19 vaccine. Some clones are missing from TCRdb's copy, which holds only in-frame ones; the method was immunoSEQ multiplex PCR. The sample lists about 83,000 clones, around 90% occurring once. The sample in question was peripheral blood, obtained on day 0 of MenACWY control vaccination. The source is an adult in good health.

This chain joins TRBV19 and TRBJ1-1; D call uncertain. The CDR3 runs 13 residues. CDR1 is LNHDA and CDR2 is SQIVND in the germline V gene (reference sequence). Trimming took 3 bases from V and 8 from J, leaving 13 bases between them. Here the CDR3 DNA reads TGTGCCAGTAGTATCGGCAGTCCCACCGAAGCTTTCTTT. Its protein product is CASSIGSPTEAFF.

V usage is TRBV30 and J usage is TRBJ1-1, with D perhaps TRBD1 (6 bases). The CDR3 is made up of 13 amino acids. Germline V lookup: CDR1 GTSNPN, CDR2 SVGIG (reference sequence). V dropped 0 bases and J dropped 10 bases, with 15 bases sitting between them. This chain's CDR3 is CAWSVLGGAGAFF. The CDR3 bases are TGTGCCTGGAGTGTACTTGGGGGGGCGGGAGCTTTCTTT.

This sequence joins TRBV6-4 and TRBJ1-1; no clear D. The length of the CDR3 is 13 residues. Germline V gene data show CDR1 as MRHNA and CDR2 as SNTAGT. V lost 6 bases, J lost 0 bases, and 8 bases lay in between. The CDR3 loop is CASSPEMNTEAFF. The DNA of the CDR3 is TGTGCCAGCAGCCCAGAAATGAACACTGAAGCTTTCTTT.

This clone was detected once. The chain has TRBV19 and TRBJ1-1; D is undetermined. With 3 bases removed from V and 2 bases from J, the gap between germline ends came to 7 bases. CDR3 length: 13 residues. CDR1 LNHDA and CDR2 SQIVND come from the germline V gene (reference sequence). CDR3 sequence: CASSMRVNTEAFF. The CDR3 DNA reads TGTGCCAGTAGTATGCGGGTTAACACTGAAGCTTTCTTT.

This chain links TRBV20-1 with TRBJ1-2; a weak D match, TRBD1 (6 bases). This CDR3 is built from 13 residues. CDR1 and CDR2 from the germline V gene are DFQATT and SNEGSKA (reference sequence). Trimming left V 3 bases short and J 7 bases short, with 15 bases between. In DNA form, the CDR3 reads TGCAGTGCTAGTGCCGGGGGCGCAGCTGGCTACACCTTC. It encodes CSASAGGAAGYTF.

V usage is TRBV14 and J usage is TRBJ1-1; 7 bases map to TRBD1. V shed 6 bases and J 3 bases; nucleotides not matched to a gene: 7. Germline CDR1 SGHDN, CDR2 FVKESK. The CDR3 contains 14 residues. CDR3 nucleotide sequence: TGTGCCAGCAGTTCGACAGGGATATACACTGAAGCTTTCTTT. It encodes CASSSTGIYTEAFF.

The V gene is TRBV24-1, the J gene TRBJ2-1; 9 bases align to TRBD2. Germline values: CDR1 KGHDR, CDR2 SFDVKD. V lost 5 bases and J lost 5; bases outside the gene matches: 9. The CDR3 consists of 16 residues. CDR3 DNA: TGTGCCACCAGTGGGGCTAGCGGGAATTCTAACAATGAGCAGTTCTTC. The encoded protein is CATSGASGNSNNEQFF.

CDR3 sequence reads: CASAQGGTQYF. The CDR3 nucleotides read TGTGCCAGCGCTCAGGGGGGTACCCAGTACTTC. The rearrangement uses TRBV12-3 or TRBV12-4 and TRBJ2-5, with D tentatively TRBD1 (7 bases). The CDR3 consists of 11 residues. V was cut by 8 bases and J by 8 bases, with 12 bases left in between.

V and J are TRBV5-1 and TRBJ1-2; 9 bases align to TRBD1. CDR1 and CDR2 (germline): SGHRS, YFSETQ. Unmatched junction bases numbered 9, after V lost 4 bases and J lost 5 bases. This CDR3 region has 15 residues. DNA of the CDR3: TGCGCCAGCAGCGGGGAACAGGGGGCCAGATATGGCTACACCTTC. It encodes CASSGEQGARYGYTF.

The chain has TRBV9 and TRBJ2-1, with 8 bases that match TRBD1. In germline, CDR1 is SGDLS, CDR2 YYNGEE. After removal of 10 bases from V and 0 bases from J, the junction contained 6 bases not matched to a gene. The CDR3 totals 14 residues. The CDR3 sequence is CACGQGSSYNEQFF. In DNA form, the CDR3 reads TGTGCCTGCGGACAGGGAAGCTCCTACAATGAGCAGTTCTTC.

V and J are TRBV28 and TRBJ1-4; D not certain. V was shortened by 6 bases and J by 0 bases, with 5 bases between the two germline ends. There are 13 residues in the CDR3. In germline, CDR1 is MDHEN, CDR2 SYDVKM. CDR3 sequence: CASRATTNEKLFF. The CDR3 DNA sequence: TGTGCCAGCAGAGCCACAACTAATGAAAAACTGTTTTTT.

This chain links TRBV5-6 with TRBJ2-2, with D maybe TRBD1 (5 bases). The V and J ends lost 0 bases and 7 bases respectively, with 10 bases between them. The CDR3 is made up of 14 amino acids. Per the germline V gene, CDR1 is SGHDT and CDR2 is YYEEEE. The CDR3 here is CASSLAVTGGELFF. CDR3 in DNA: TGTGCCAGCAGCTTGGCGGTCACAGGCGGGGAGCTGTTTTTT.

The rearrangement uses TRBV7-9 and TRBJ1-1; D uncertain. CDR1 SEHNR and CDR2 FQNEAQ come from the germline V gene (reference sequence). This CDR3 has 13 residues. Deletions cut 2 bases from V and 9 bases from J, with 13 bases between. The CDR3 nucleotides are TGTGCCAGCAGCTTAAACAACCGAGAGCAAGCTTTCTTT. It codes for CASSLNNREQAFF.

The rearrangement uses TRBV5-8 and TRBJ2-3; 9 nucleotides line up with TRBD2. V shed 4 bases and J 2 bases; nucleotides not matched to a gene: 5. Germline V gives CDR1 SGHTS, CDR2 YDEGEE. CDR3 length: 15 amino acids. This CDR3 reads CASSRGLANTDTQYF. Here the CDR3 DNA reads TGTGCCAGCAGCCGGGGACTAGCAAACACAGATACGCAGTATTTT.

This chain uses TRBV20-1 with TRBJ2-7, with 7 nucleotides matching TRBD2. V gave up 4 bases and J gave up 7 bases; unmatched junction bases: 4. The CDR3 loop spans 11 amino acids. Germline lookup yields CDR1 DFQATT and CDR2 SNEGSKA (reference sequence). In nucleotides, the CDR3 is TGCAGTGCTACGACAGCGGGAGAGCAGTACTTC. Amino acids: CSATTAGEQYF.

The gene calls are TRBV2 and TRBJ2-7, with D possibly called TRBD1 or TRBD2 (5 bases each). CDR1 and CDR2 (germline): SNHLY, FYNNEI. Trimming cost V 4 bases and J 6 bases, with 16 bases left between them. The CDR3 length is 14 residues. The CDR3 nucleotides read TGTGCCAGCAGTGTCGGGACGGCCAACGGCGAGCAGTACTTC. Protein sequence: CASSVGTANGEQYF.

In this sample, this clone turned up once. In the same sample, other DNA sequences code for this CDR3. The chain couples TRBV29-1 to TRBJ1-5; TRBD1 matches at 8 bases. The J segment lost 5 bases and the V segment lost 6 bases, leaving 3 bases of the junction unmatched. Germline CDR1 reads SQVTM; CDR2 reads ANQGSEA. There are 12 residues in the CDR3. CDR3 loop: CSVGTGDQPQHF. In DNA, the CDR3 is TGCAGCGTGGGGACAGGAGATCAGCCCCAGCATTTT. The variable domain in full, with the rest retrieved from reference TRBV29-1 and TRBJ1-5, is SAVISQKPSRDICQRGTSLTIQCQVDSQVTMMFWYRQQPGQSLTLIATANQGSEATYESGFVIDKFPISRPNLTFSTLTVSNMSPEDSSIYLCSVGTGDQPQHFGDGTRLSIL.

This clone was detected once. The rearrangement joins TRBV7-2 to TRBJ2-7; D is tentatively TRBD1 or TRBD2 (5 bases each). The CDR3 has 14 amino acids. The V and J ends lost 0 bases and 6 bases respectively, with 12 bases between them. Per germline, CDR1 SGHTA and CDR2 FQGNSA. This chain's CDR3 is CASSLAPGTSEQYF. In DNA form, the CDR3 reads TGTGCCAGCAGCTTAGCGCCCGGGACGAGCGAGCAGTACTTC.

This chain joins TRBV30 and TRBJ1-2; the match to TRBD1 covers 7 bases. Per germline, CDR1 GTSNPN and CDR2 SVGIG (reference sequence). With V trimmed by 1 base and J by 2 bases, 1 base remained unmatched. The CDR3 spans 13 residues. CDR3 nucleotide sequence: TGTGCCTGGAGTGCGACAGGGAACTATGGCTACACCTTC. Its protein is CAWSATGNYGYTF.

The CDR3 sequence: CASGLGQGTEAFF. The DNA for the CDR3 is TGTGCTAGTGGTTTGGGCCAGGGCACTGAAGCTTTCTTT. This rearrangement joins TRBV12-5 to TRBJ1-1; D perhaps matches TRBD1 (5 bases). CDR3 length: 13 residues. Germline CDR1 reads LGHNT; CDR2 reads FRNRAP. Trimming removed 1 base at V and 4 bases at J, with 7 bases between.

The DNA of the CDR3 is TGTGCCAGCAGTGCGATAGGGATTGAGCAGTACTTC. This translates into CASSAIGIEQYF. The V call is TRBV7-2, the J call TRBJ2-7; no clear D gene. The germline V gene has CDR1 SGHTA and CDR2 FQGNSA. This CDR3 region has 12 residues. Trimming shortened V by 6 bases and J by 7 bases, and 13 bases separated the two germline ends.

As regards this clone: The same CDR3 is also encoded by other DNA sequences in this sample. The V gene is TRBV6-5, the J gene TRBJ2-2, with 7 positions matching TRBD2. The CDR3 length is 15 residues. Germline trimming cut 10 bases from V and 1 base from J; bases unmatched to any gene: 9. CDR1 is MNHEY, CDR2 SVGAGI, per germline. The CDR3 DNA is TGTGCCACCGGGGCGGGACTAAAGAACACCGGGGAGCTGTTTTTT. Its translation is CATGAGLKNTGELFF.

This sequence joins TRBV5-1 and TRBJ1-4, with D possibly matching TRBD1 (6 bases). V lost 0 bases and J lost 7, with 10 bases in between. Germline CDR1 reads SGHRS; CDR2 reads YFSETQ. The CDR3 consists of 14 residues. Here the CDR3 DNA reads TGCGCCAGCAGCTTGGATGGGGGCCCTGAAAAACTGTTTTTT. Translating it yields CASSLDGGPEKLFF.

The chain is built from TRBV5-1 and TRBJ2-7; 9 positions agree with TRBD2. Trimming cost V 0 bases and J 6 bases; bases outside gene matches: 10. CDR3 length: 16 residues. Per the germline V gene, CDR1 is SGHRS and CDR2 is YFSETQ. In DNA, the CDR3 is TGCGCCAGCAGCTTGGATGAGCGGGAGGCCGGCGGCGAGCAGTACTTC. Its protein product is CASSLDEREAGGEQYF.

The genes are TRBV7-8 and TRBJ2-7; TRBD1 might be the D (6 bases). This CDR3 comprises 16 residues. Deletions cut 5 bases from V and 3 bases from J, with 20 bases between. Germline V lookup: CDR1 SGHVS, CDR2 FQNEAQ. CDR3: CASSQPRAGVSYEQYF. CDR3 DNA: TGTGCCAGCAGCCAGCCTAGGGCAGGGGTCAGCTACGAGCAGTACTTC.

This clone was recorded once. CDR3 in amino acids: CASSLAGRHTDTQYF. In nucleotides, the CDR3 is TGTGCCAGCAGCTTAGCTGGCCGCCACACAGATACGCAGTATTTT. The chain is built from TRBV7-2 and TRBJ2-3; D unresolved. V was cut by 0 bases and J by 2 bases, with 9 bases left in between. Germline CDR1 reads SGHTA; CDR2 reads FQGNSA. The CDR3 has 15 residues.

V gene TRBV7-2 combines with J gene TRBJ2-2, with 7 bases identical to TRBD1. The CDR3 has 17 amino acids. Germline-derived CDR1 and CDR2 are SGHTA and FQGNSA. V shed 3 bases and J 3 bases; nucleotides not matched to a gene: 10. The CDR3 DNA is TGTGCCAGCAGCTTGGGCTGGACAGGCCAGGACACCGGGGAGCTGTTTTTT. Its protein is CASSLGWTGQDTGELFF.

This rearrangement joins TRBV7-3 to TRBJ2-5, with D possibly matching TRBD1 (6 bases). V lost 3 bases and J 5 bases, leaving 16 bases between the germline ends. This CDR3 is built from 15 residues. Germline loops: CDR1 SGHTA, CDR2 FQGTGA. The CDR3 is CASSLIGGPSETQYF. For the CDR3, the DNA is TGTGCCAGCAGCTTGATAGGGGGTCCGAGTGAGACCCAGTACTTC. Combining the CDR3 with reference TRBV7-3 and TRBJ2-5 gives the whole variable domain GAGVSQTPSNKVTEKGKYVELRCDPISGHTALYWYRQSLGQGPEFLIYFQGTGAADDSGLPNDRFFAVRPEGSVSTLKIQRTERGDSAVYLCASSLIGGPSETQYFGPGTRLLVL.

The chain uses TRBV4-3 and TRBJ2-5; TRBD2 aligns across 8 bases. The CDR3 length is 16 residues. CDR1 is LGHNA and CDR2 is YSLEER in the germline V gene. V trimming: 0 bases; J trimming: 4 bases; junction bases outside the gene matches: 7. CDR3 amino acids: CASSQDRSGRAETQYF. The CDR3 DNA is TGCGCCAGCAGCCAAGATAGGAGCGGGAGAGCAGAGACCCAGTACTTC.

This chain uses TRBV6-5 with TRBJ2-7; D is undetermined. Trimming removed 10 bases from V and 4 bases from J, with 14 bases in between. Germline V CDR1 and CDR2: MNHEY, SVGAGI. This CDR3 is 12 amino acids long. The CDR3 DNA sequence: TGTGCCACTATCGGACCCAGATACGAGCAGTACTTC. Translation gives CATIGPRYEQYF.

The V call is TRBV30, the J call TRBJ2-3; a weak D match, TRBD1 (7 bases). The CDR3 is 16 amino acids. Trimming pared 0 bases from V and 3 bases from J, leaving 16 bases between. Germline lookup yields CDR1 GTSNPN and CDR2 SVGIG (reference sequence). The CDR3 nucleotides are TGTGCCTGGAGTGTAGGGGGGACAGATTCGACAGATACGCAGTATTTT. It specifies CAWSVGGTDSTDTQYF.